The sequence of this TCR beta chain was determined in a study of blood T cell repertoires in COVID-19. The CDR3 length is 15 residues. With 1 base removed from V and 5 bases from J, the gap between germline ends came to 11 bases. Per the germline V gene, CDR1 is LGHNA and CDR2 is YNFKEQ. TCRdb's table, derived via immunoSEQ multiplex PCR, lists solely in-frame clones and lacks some. The profile shows 300,000 to 400,000 clones, around 91% of them singletons. The V and J genes are TRBV4-2 and TRBJ2-2; D may be TRBD2 (6 bases). Material: peripheral blood. This clonotype was sampled from a young woman who had recovered from COVID-19. DNA of the CDR3: TGTGCCAGCAGCCAAGGGGCGGGGTTGACCGGGGAGCTGTTTTTT. This translates into CASSQGAGLTGELFF.